A single sample gave rise to the 5 T cell receptor beta chains below, sequenced in a study of cytomegalovirus exposure and HLA in healthy donors. Primers included in the PCR were 60 Vbeta and 13 Jbeta primers. TCRdb's table, derived via immunoSEQ multiplex PCR, lists solely in-frame clones and lacks some. The profile shows some 210,000 clones, more than 75% of them singletons. Sequenced input: PBMCs. These receptor sequences come from a male donor in good health and CMV-seronegative.

J is TRBJ1-1 and V is TRBV5-1; possibly TRBD1 for D (6 bases). V lost 1 base, J lost 5 bases, and 15 bases lay in between. The CDR3 is made up of 15 amino acids. The germline V gene has CDR1 SGHRS and CDR2 YFSETQ. CDR3 bases: TGCGCCAGCAGCTTGAGTGGTACAGGGAGAACTGAAGCTTTCTTT. It encodes CASSLSGTGRTEAFF.

The rearrangement uses TRBV5-1 and TRBJ2-7; D is perhaps TRBD2 (6 bases). V was cut by 1 base and J by 2 bases, with 13 bases left in between. Germline V gene lookup returns CDR1 SGHRS and CDR2 YFSETQ. This CDR3 spans 15 amino acids. CDR3 protein: CASSLTGRDPYEQYF. CDR3 bases: TGCGCCAGCAGCTTGACCGGGAGAGACCCCTACGAGCAGTACTTC.

V gene TRBV9 combines with J gene TRBJ2-7, with no clear D. The CDR3 is 13 residues long. The ends were cut back, 0 bases at V and 5 bases at J, with 9 bases in the middle. Germline V gene lookup returns CDR1 SGDLS and CDR2 YYNGEE. The CDR3 DNA follows: TGTGCCAGCAGCGTAGTTACTTCCGACGAGCAGTACTTC. This codes for CASSVVTSDEQYF.

The CDR3 here is CASPGRADKNTEAFF. The CDR3 nucleotides read TGTGCCAGCCCCGGGCGGGCAGACAAAAACACTGAAGCTTTCTTT. The rearrangement joins TRBV6-1 to TRBJ1-1; D unresolved. Germline-derived CDR1 and CDR2 are MNHNS and SASEGT. The CDR3 is 15 amino acids. V was clipped by 8 bases and J by 2 bases, with 18 bases between them.

V and J are TRBV19 and TRBJ2-7; 10 positions agree with TRBD2. Trimming removed 0 bases from V and 5 bases from J; junction bases left unmatched: 4. The length of the CDR3 is 15 residues. The V gene's germline CDR1 is LNHDA and CDR2 SQIVND (reference sequence). The CDR3 region is CASSIDLAGADEQYF. The CDR3 coding sequence is TGTGCCAGTAGTATAGATCTAGCGGGAGCCGACGAGCAGTACTTC.